The T cell receptor (beta chain) under discussion was sequenced for a study of T cells in Graves' hyperthyroidism and ophthalmopathy (dated by TCRdb to about 2019). Looking at the study overall: Peripheral blood samples were taken at initial diagnosis, before any treatment was given. To identify distinguishing TCR V-J signatures, a discovery cohort of around 100 patients was used, comprising 43 with Graves' ophthalmopathy and around 57 with stable Graves' hyperthyroidism. Whether ophthalmopathy could be predicted prospectively was tested in an independent validation cohort made up of roughly 20 hyperthyroidism patients plus 17 patients who later progressed to ophthalmopathy. The roughly 90 discovery patients were divided at random into training and test sets in a 7:3 ratio. The study also compared thyroid tissue and blood T-cell repertoires from a handful of Graves' hyperthyroidism patients. After sampling, hyperthyroidism patients received methimazole starting at 30 mg daily, and ophthalmopathy patients received high-dose intravenous methylprednisolone. TCR Vbeta CDR3 sequencing of 120 to 150 peripheral blood samples (fewer than 45 ophthalmopathy, around 80 hyperthyroidism and approximately 17 progressor patients) is reported in the paper. What the research found in general, with its limitations: Sample size was not statistically predetermined, and blinding of investigators to group allocation was not performed. In validation, the model predicted progression to ophthalmopathy with roughly 66% sensitivity and around 72% specificity, a median of approximately 6.7 months before onset. Ophthalmopathy was separated from stable hyperthyroidism by a 13 V-J signature model, with around 90% sensitivity and about 81% specificity obtained in cross-validation and 80%/75% obtained in testing. Most expanded thyroid clonotypes (frequency above 0.001) were also found in blood, which suggests that blood repertoires may mirror thyroid immune responses.

A patient counted as having stable Graves' hyperthyroidism if no progression to ophthalmopathy occurred over 18 months of follow-up. Hyperthyroidism patients were newly diagnosed, had a disease duration of under 2 months, and were aged 18 to 65 years. Patients with uncontrolled infections, other autoimmune diseases, pregnancy or lactation were excluded. Diagnoses were established on the basis of clinical symptoms, serum thyroxine and TRAb, thyroid ultrasound, and orbital computed tomography. PBMCs were separated from under 12 ml of fresh peripheral blood using Ficoll-Paque density gradient centrifugation. Trizol reagent was used to extract total RNA, and RNA quality was then checked on an Agilent 2100 Bioanalyzer. Worth noting for this clonotype: Its target antigen remains unknown. Nothing much larger sits one base from this clone, and base qualities are not available.

Amplification of TCR beta CDR3 regions was carried out from RNA transcripts. For the first round of RT-PCR on the TCR CDR3, the HTBI primer set was used together with the Qiagen OneStep RT-PCR kit. Libraries were constructed in a second round of multiplex PCR, after which size selection and purification were carried out. Paired-end sequencing of the libraries was performed with 100 bp reads on an Illumina HiSeq2000. As for the authors' bioinformatics: SOAPnuke was used to process the raw data, with reads discarded if the reads contained adapters or uncalled bases, had a mean Phred below 15, or lacked an exact constant-primer or identifier match. COPE v1.2.5 was used to merge the high-quality paired reads, and each unique nucleotide sequence was defined as a clonotype. Clonotypes were aligned to IMGT TRBV, TRBD and TRBJ reference segments using MiTCR v1.1. Analysis was restricted to V-J combinations with a frequency above 0.0001, which covered approximately 99% of repertoires. A TCS score was defined as the ratio between F50 (clonal expansion) and ExV (chaos), using BLOSUM62-based TCRdist between CDR3 peptides within each V-J. Welch's t-statistics and random forest reduced some 510 V-J features to about 13, which were used in a naive Bayes classifier (R e1071). The public reads were reprocessed in TCRdb via fastp at Q25 and MiXCR, keeping in-frame beta chains. CDR3 protein duplicates are merged, each entry listing the most common genes and DNA. These V and J calls rely on TCRdb rather than the paper's analysis. Within this sample are around 420,000 distinct CDR3 sequences, with about 15% of them counted one time only. Of the sample, 7.7% is held by the ten largest clones.

From the germline V gene (reference sequence), CDR1 is DFQATT and CDR2 is SNEGSKA. Including the terminal cysteine and phenylalanine, the CDR3 comprises 13 residues. The CDR3 DNA has 39 bases and is translated from base 1. Unmatched junction bases come to 7, with V trimmed by 5 bases and J by 4 bases. This TCR was sampled from a woman between 18 and 29 years old with Graves' hyperthyroidism. This chain is built from TRBV20-1 and TRBJ2-7, with 8 bases aligning to TRBD2. Sequencing was carried out using blood. The DNA is TGCAGTGCTTCGGCGGGAGGCACTTACGAGCAGTACTTC. This encodes CSASAGGTYEQYF.